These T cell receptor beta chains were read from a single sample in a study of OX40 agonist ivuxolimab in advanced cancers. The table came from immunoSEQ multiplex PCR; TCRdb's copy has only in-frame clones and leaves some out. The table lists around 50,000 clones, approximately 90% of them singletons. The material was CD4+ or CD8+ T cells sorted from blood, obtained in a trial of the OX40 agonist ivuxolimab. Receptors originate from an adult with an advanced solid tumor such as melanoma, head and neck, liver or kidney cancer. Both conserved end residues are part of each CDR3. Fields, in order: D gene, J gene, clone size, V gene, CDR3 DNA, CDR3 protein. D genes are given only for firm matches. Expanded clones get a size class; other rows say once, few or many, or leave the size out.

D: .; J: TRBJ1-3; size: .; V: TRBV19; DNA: TGTGCCAGTATCGAGGGGTCGGCTGGAAACACCATATATTTT; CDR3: CASIEGSAGNTIYF
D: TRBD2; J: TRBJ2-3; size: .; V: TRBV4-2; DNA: TGTGCCAGCAGCCAAGACAAGTACGGGGGGGCATCAGATACGCAGTATTTT; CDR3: CASSQDKYGGASDTQYF
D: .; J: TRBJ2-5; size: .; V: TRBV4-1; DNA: TGCGCCAGCAGCCAACCGGGACGGACTCGGGAGACCCAGTACTTC; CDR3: CASSQPGRTRETQYF
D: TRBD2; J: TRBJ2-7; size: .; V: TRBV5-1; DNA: TGCGCCAGCAGCTGGCAGCGGGAGGGATTCGAGCAGTACTTC; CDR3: CASSWQREGFEQYF
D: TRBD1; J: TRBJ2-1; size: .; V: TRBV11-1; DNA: TGTGCCAGCAGCTTAGCGAAGGGGGCCCCGGTCGGTGAGCAGTTCTTC; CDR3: CASSLAKGAPVGEQFF
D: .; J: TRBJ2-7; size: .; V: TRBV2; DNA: TGTGCCAGCAGTGAAGCGGCTCAGGTCACCTACGAGCAGTACTTC; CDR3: CASSEAAQVTYEQYF
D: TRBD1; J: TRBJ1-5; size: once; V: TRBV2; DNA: TGTGCCAGCAGTGAGCAAGGGGGCGATCAGCCCCAGCATTTT; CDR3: CASSEQGGDQPQHF
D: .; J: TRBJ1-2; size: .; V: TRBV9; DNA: TGTGCCAGCAGCGACCGGACGGGACTTTATGGCTACACCTTC; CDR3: CASSDRTGLYGYTF
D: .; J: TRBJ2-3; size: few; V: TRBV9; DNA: TGTGCCAGAAGTACGGGCGCAGATACGCAGTATTTT; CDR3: CARSTGADTQYF
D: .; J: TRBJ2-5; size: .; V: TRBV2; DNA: TGTGCCAGCAGCCGGGACTCATCGCTGGAGACCCAGTACTTC; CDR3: CASSRDSSLETQYF
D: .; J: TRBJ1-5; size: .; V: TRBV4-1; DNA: TGCGCCAGCAGCCAAGGGCCCCTAGGCAATCAGCCCCAGCATTTT; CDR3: CASSQGPLGNQPQHF
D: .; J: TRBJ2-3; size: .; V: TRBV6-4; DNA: TGTGCCAGCAGTGACCGACCAGGCTCTAGCACAGATACGCAGTATTTT; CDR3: CASSDRPGSSTDTQYF
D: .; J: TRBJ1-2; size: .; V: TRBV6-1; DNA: TGTGCCAGCTCCTCAGGGGAGGTTAGCCCCCGAGGCTACACCTTC; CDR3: CASSSGEVSPRGYTF
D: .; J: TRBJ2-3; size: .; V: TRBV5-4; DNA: TGTGCCAGCAGCTTGGTGACTAGTGGGCCAGATACGCAGTATTTT; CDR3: CASSLVTSGPDTQYF
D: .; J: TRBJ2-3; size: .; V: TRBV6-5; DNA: TGTGCCAGCAGTTACTCGAGGGGGTCAGATACGCAGTATTTT; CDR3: CASSYSRGSDTQYF
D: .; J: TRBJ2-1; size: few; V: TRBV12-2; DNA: TGTGCAAGTCGCCTCTCCGGGACAGGGGTCTACAATGAGCAGTTCTTC; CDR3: CASRLSGTGVYNEQFF
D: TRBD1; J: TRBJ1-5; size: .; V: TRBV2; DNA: TGTGCCAGCAGTGCCCCGGGACAGTTTCAGCCCCAGCATTTT; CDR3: CASSAPGQFQPQHF
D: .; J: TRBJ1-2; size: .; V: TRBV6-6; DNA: TGTGCCAGCAGTTACTCGTCTGGCAGGGTGCGGGGCTACACCTTC; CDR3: CASSYSSGRVRGYTF
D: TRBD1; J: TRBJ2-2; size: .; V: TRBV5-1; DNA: TGCGCCAGCAGCCCTGCCGGGACAGGGTGGGCCGGGGAGCTGTTTTTT; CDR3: CASSPAGTGWAGELFF
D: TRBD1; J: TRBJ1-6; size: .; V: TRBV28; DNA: TGTGCCAGCAGCTCCGACAGGGACCGAAATTCACCCCTCCACTTT; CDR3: CASSSDRDRNSPLHF
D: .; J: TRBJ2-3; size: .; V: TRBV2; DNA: TGTGCCAGCAGTGAAGGGCAGATTAGCACAGATACGCAGTATTTT; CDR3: CASSEGQISTDTQYF
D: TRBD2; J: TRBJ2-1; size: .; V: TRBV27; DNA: TGTGCCAGCAGTCCACTCCTAGCGGGCTCCTACAATGAGCAGTTCTTC; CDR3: CASSPLLAGSYNEQFF
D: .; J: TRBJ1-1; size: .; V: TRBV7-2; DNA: TGTGCCAGCAGCCCAGGGGCTGCTAACACTGAAGCTTTCTTT; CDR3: CASSPGAANTEAFF